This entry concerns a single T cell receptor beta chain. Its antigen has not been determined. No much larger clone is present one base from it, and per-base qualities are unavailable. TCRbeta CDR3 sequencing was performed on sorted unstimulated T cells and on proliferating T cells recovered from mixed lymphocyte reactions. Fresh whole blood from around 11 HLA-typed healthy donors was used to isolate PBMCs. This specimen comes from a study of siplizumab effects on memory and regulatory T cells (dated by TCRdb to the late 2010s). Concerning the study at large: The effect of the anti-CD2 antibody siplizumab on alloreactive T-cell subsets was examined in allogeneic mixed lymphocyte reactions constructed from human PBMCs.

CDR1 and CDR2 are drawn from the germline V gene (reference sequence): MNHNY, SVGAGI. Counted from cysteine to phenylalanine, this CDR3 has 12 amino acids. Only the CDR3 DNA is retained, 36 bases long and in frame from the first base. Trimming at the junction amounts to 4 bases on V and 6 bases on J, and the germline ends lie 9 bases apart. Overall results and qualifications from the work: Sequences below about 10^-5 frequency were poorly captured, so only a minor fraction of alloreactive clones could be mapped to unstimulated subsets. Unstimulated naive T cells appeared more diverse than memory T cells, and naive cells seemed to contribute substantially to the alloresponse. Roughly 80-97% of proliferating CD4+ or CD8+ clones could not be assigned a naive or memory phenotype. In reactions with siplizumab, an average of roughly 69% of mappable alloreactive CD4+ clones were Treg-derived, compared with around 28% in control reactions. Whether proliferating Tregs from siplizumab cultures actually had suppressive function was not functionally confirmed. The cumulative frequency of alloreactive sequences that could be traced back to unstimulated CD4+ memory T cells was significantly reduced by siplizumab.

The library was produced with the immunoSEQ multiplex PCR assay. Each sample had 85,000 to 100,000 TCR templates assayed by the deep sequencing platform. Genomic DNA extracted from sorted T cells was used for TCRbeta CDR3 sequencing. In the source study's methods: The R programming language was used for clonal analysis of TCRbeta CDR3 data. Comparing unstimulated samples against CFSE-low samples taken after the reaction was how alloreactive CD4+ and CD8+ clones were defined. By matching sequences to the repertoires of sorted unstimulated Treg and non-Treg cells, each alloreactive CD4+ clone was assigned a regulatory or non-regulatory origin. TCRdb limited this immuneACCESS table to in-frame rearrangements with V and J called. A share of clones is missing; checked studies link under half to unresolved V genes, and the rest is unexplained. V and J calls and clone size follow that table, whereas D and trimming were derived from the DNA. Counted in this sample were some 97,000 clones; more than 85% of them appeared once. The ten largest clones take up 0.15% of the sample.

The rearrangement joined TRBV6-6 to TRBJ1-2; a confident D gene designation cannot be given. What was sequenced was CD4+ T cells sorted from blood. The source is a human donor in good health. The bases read TGTGCCAGCAGTTTAATAGCTGATGGCTACACCTTC. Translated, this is CASSLIADGYTF.